This is a list of T cell receptor beta chains from one sample in a study of identical twins. MiXCR, applied by TCRdb to the 5' RACE reads, yields one record per CDR3 protein. Here the sample spans 410,000 or so distinct CDR3 sequences, less than 20% being singletons. The source material was naive T cells sorted from blood. The receptors come from a middle-aged man in good health. Both conserved end residues are part of each CDR3. A D gene is named only where the DNA matches it firmly. The size of a clone is reported for some rows only, either as once, few or many, or as a class for expanded clones.

CDR3aa: CSARVGTYYGYTF
CDR3nt: TGCAGTGCTAGAGTCGGGACATATTATGGCTACACCTTC
j_gene: TRBJ1-2
v_gene: TRBV20-1
d_gene: -
abundance: many

CDR3aa: CASSFAGTGGSGANVLTF
CDR3nt: TGTGCCAGCAGCTTCGCCGGGACAGGGGGCTCTGGGGCCAACGTCCTGACTTTC
j_gene: TRBJ2-6
v_gene: TRBV11-1
d_gene: TRBD1
abundance: -

CDR3aa: CSAPNRGPGGYTF
CDR3nt: TGCAGTGCACCTAACAGGGGGCCTGGTGGCTACACCTTC
j_gene: TRBJ1-2
v_gene: TRBV20-1
d_gene: TRBD1
abundance: -

CDR3aa: CASNTGTVNTEAFF
CDR3nt: TGTGCCAGCAACACCGGGACGGTGAACACTGAAGCTTTCTTT
j_gene: TRBJ1-1
v_gene: TRBV9
d_gene: -
abundance: -

CDR3aa: CASAPSLDEQYF
CDR3nt: TGTGCCAGCGCACCGTCACTAGACGAGCAGTACTTC
j_gene: TRBJ2-7
v_gene: TRBV2
d_gene: -
abundance: -

CDR3aa: CASSFLRGFSTDTQYF
CDR3nt: TGTGCCAGCAGTTTTTTACGCGGTTTCAGCACAGATACGCAGTATTTT
j_gene: TRBJ2-3
v_gene: TRBV28
d_gene: -
abundance: few

CDR3aa: CASSLGPVATYEQYF
CDR3nt: TGCGCCAGCAGCTTGGGGCCAGTTGCCACCTACGAGCAGTACTTC
j_gene: TRBJ2-7
v_gene: TRBV5-1
d_gene: -
abundance: many

CDR3aa: CASSLAFGRNTGELFF
CDR3nt: TGTGCCAGCAGCTTAGCATTTGGACGGAACACCGGGGAGCTGTTTTTT
j_gene: TRBJ2-2
v_gene: TRBV7-9
d_gene: -
abundance: few

CDR3aa: CASSSWDRGEQYF
CDR3nt: TGTGCCAGCAGCTCATGGGACAGGGGCGAGCAGTACTTC
j_gene: TRBJ2-7
v_gene: TRBV13
d_gene: TRBD1
abundance: few

CDR3aa: CASRPGQGAGQPQHF
CDR3nt: TGCGCCAGCAGACCCGGACAGGGGGCCGGTCAGCCCCAGCATTTT
j_gene: TRBJ1-5
v_gene: TRBV5-1
d_gene: TRBD1
abundance: -

CDR3aa: CASSLEGSGNTIYF
CDR3nt: TGTGCCAGCAGCTTGGAAGGGTCTGGAAACACCATATATTTT
j_gene: TRBJ1-3
v_gene: TRBV5-1
d_gene: -
abundance: many

CDR3aa: CAIATGPKPHNEQFF
CDR3nt: TGTGCCATCGCGACTGGACCTAAACCGCACAATGAGCAGTTCTTC
j_gene: TRBJ2-1
v_gene: TRBV10-3
d_gene: -
abundance: -

CDR3aa: CSYLGGAEQFF
CDR3nt: TGCAGTTACCTCGGGGGGGCTGAGCAGTTCTTC
j_gene: TRBJ2-1
v_gene: TRBV20-1
d_gene: TRBD2
abundance: many

CDR3aa: CASSYGTGNGEQYF
CDR3nt: TGTGCCAGCAGTTACGGGACAGGGAACGGCGAGCAGTACTTC
j_gene: TRBJ2-7
v_gene: TRBV6-5
d_gene: TRBD1
abundance: few

CDR3aa: CAISERRDRVSYEQYF
CDR3nt: TGTGCCATCAGTGAGAGGAGGGACAGGGTCTCCTACGAGCAGTACTTC
j_gene: TRBJ2-7
v_gene: TRBV10-3
d_gene: TRBD1
abundance: -

CDR3aa: CASSYSMGAGNTIYF
CDR3nt: TGTGCCAGCAGTTACTCGATGGGGGCTGGAAACACCATATATTTT
j_gene: TRBJ1-3
v_gene: TRBV6-5
d_gene: -
abundance: few

CDR3aa: CSARISGGQNELSTDTQYF
CDR3nt: TGCAGTGCTCGGATAAGCGGGGGCCAAAACGAATTAAGCACAGATACGCAGTATTTT
j_gene: TRBJ2-3
v_gene: TRBV20-1
d_gene: TRBD2
abundance: many

CDR3aa: CASSQDYPGQLSGPQHF
CDR3nt: TGTGCCAGCAGCCAAGACTACCCGGGACAGCTGTCTGGGCCCCAGCATTTT
j_gene: TRBJ1-5
v_gene: TRBV3-1
d_gene: TRBD1
abundance: -

CDR3aa: CASSGEDDGEQYF
CDR3nt: TGTGCCAGCAGCGGAGAGGACGACGGCGAGCAGTACTTC
j_gene: TRBJ2-7
v_gene: TRBV5-4
d_gene: -
abundance: few

CDR3aa: CSVYSPGFMAKNIQYF
CDR3nt: TGCAGCGTTTATTCCCCCGGGTTCATGGCCAAAAACATTCAGTACTTC
j_gene: TRBJ2-4
v_gene: TRBV29-1
d_gene: -
abundance: -

CDR3aa: CSVDAYPGGTYEQYF
CDR3nt: TGCAGCGTTGATGCTTACCCAGGGGGCACCTACGAGCAGTACTTC
j_gene: TRBJ2-7
v_gene: TRBV29-1
d_gene: TRBD1
abundance: -

CDR3aa: CASSQVRFSNQPQHF
CDR3nt: TGCGCCAGCAGCCAAGTCAGGTTTAGCAATCAGCCCCAGCATTTT
j_gene: TRBJ1-5
v_gene: TRBV4-3
d_gene: -
abundance: -

CDR3aa: CASSQGSSLRKTGELFF
CDR3nt: TGTGCCAGCAGCCAGGGCAGTTCCCTCCGCAAGACCGGGGAGCTGTTTTTT
j_gene: TRBJ2-2
v_gene: TRBV3-1
d_gene: -
abundance: once

CDR3aa: CASSLQGETYNEQFF
CDR3nt: TGCGCCAGCAGCTTACAGGGGGAGACTTACAATGAGCAGTTCTTC
j_gene: TRBJ2-1
v_gene: TRBV5-1
d_gene: TRBD1
abundance: many

CDR3aa: CASSELSRRGETQYF
CDR3nt: TGTGCCAGCAGTGAATTGTCGAGGAGGGGAGAGACCCAGTACTTC
j_gene: TRBJ2-5
v_gene: TRBV6-1
d_gene: -
abundance: many

CDR3aa: CASSPAGLGHEQYF
CDR3nt: TGTGCCAGCAGTCCCGCGGGACTAGGCCACGAGCAGTACTTC
j_gene: TRBJ2-7
v_gene: TRBV6-1
d_gene: TRBD2
abundance: many

CDR3aa: CSVETQGRGRDEAFF
CDR3nt: TGCAGCGTTGAAACTCAAGGGCGGGGACGAGATGAAGCTTTCTTT
j_gene: TRBJ1-1
v_gene: TRBV29-1
d_gene: -
abundance: -

CDR3aa: CASSYSWAPTDTQYF
CDR3nt: TGTGCCAGCAGTTACTCCTGGGCCCCCACAGATACGCAGTATTTT
j_gene: TRBJ2-3
v_gene: TRBV6-5
d_gene: -
abundance: few

CDR3aa: CASVQGTQQETQYF
CDR3nt: TGTGCCTCCGTGCAGGGGACCCAACAAGAGACCCAGTACTTC
j_gene: TRBJ2-5
v_gene: TRBV7-2
d_gene: -
abundance: -

CDR3aa: CASSLARPGTEAFF
CDR3nt: TGTGCCAGCAGCTTAGCTAGGCCGGGGACAGAAGCTTTCTTT
j_gene: TRBJ1-1
v_gene: TRBV7-8
d_gene: -
abundance: few

CDR3aa: CASSYGTSGGYYTDTQYF
CDR3nt: TGTGCCAGCAGTTATGGGACTAGCGGGGGATATTACACAGATACGCAGTATTTT
j_gene: TRBJ2-3
v_gene: TRBV6-5
d_gene: TRBD2
abundance: few

CDR3aa: CAISESGSSYNEQFF
CDR3nt: TGTGCCATCAGTGAGTCTGGTAGCTCCTACAATGAGCAGTTCTTC
j_gene: TRBJ2-1
v_gene: TRBV10-3
d_gene: -
abundance: many

CDR3aa: CASSPMKVQETQYF
CDR3nt: TGCGCCAGCAGCCCTATGAAAGTCCAAGAGACCCAGTACTTC
j_gene: TRBJ2-5
v_gene: TRBV10-2
d_gene: -
abundance: -

CDR3aa: CAGRKGKSTDTQYF
CDR3nt: TGTGCCGGGAGGAAAGGCAAAAGTACAGATACGCAGTATTTT
j_gene: TRBJ2-3
v_gene: TRBV6-2/TRBV6-3
d_gene: -
abundance: -

CDR3aa: CASSPRLDFEQYF
CDR3nt: TGTGCCAGCAGCCCCCGACTAGATTTCGAGCAGTACTTC
j_gene: TRBJ2-7
v_gene: TRBV14
d_gene: -
abundance: -